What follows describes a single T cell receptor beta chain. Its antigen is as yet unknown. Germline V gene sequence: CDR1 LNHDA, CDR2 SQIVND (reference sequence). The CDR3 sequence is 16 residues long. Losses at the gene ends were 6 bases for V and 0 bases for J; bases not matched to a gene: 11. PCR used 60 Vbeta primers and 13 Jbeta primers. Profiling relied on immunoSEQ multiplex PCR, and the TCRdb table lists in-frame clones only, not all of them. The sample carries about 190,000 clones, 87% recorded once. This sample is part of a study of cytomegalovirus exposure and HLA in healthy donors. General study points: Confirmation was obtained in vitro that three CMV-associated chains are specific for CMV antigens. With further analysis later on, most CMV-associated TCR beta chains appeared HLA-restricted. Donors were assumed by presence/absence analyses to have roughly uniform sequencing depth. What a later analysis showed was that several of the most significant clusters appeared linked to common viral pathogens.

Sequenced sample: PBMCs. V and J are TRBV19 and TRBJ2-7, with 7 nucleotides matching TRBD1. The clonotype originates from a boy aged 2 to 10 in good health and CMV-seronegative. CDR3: CASSSGTVISSYEQYF. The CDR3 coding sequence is TGTGCCAGTAGCTCCGGGACAGTAATTAGCTCCTACGAGCAGTACTTC.